This record looks at one TCR beta chain sequence and its context. One end of the junction varies from germline; a read error may be responsible. The data originate from a study of blood T cell repertoires in COVID-19. Profiling relied on immunoSEQ multiplex PCR, and the TCRdb table lists in-frame clones only, not all of them. The sample yields 70,000 to 95,000 clones, approximately 90% seen once. CDR3 length: 12 residues. Germline assignment: CDR1 GTSNPN and CDR2 SVGIG (reference sequence). The V gene is TRBV30, the J gene TRBJ2-3; the match to TRBD1 covers 7 bases. The sample comprised peripheral blood. The TCR sequence derives from a man over 45 with acute or convalescent COVID-19. Here the CDR3 DNA reads TGTGCCTGGAACCGACAGGGCCTTAGGGTTTTTTTT. Amino acid sequence: CAWNRQGLRVFF.